These T cell receptor beta chains were read from a single sample in a study of T cells after yellow fever vaccination. Each CDR3 protein gets one entry after TCRdb re-called the 5' RACE reads with MiXCR. The repertoire includes under 200,000 distinct CDR3 sequences, about 11% of them detected once, and 35% to 45% sits in the top ten. This specimen was CD8+ T cells sorted from PBMCs, taken 15 days after the yellow fever booster vaccination. All receptors come from a man aged 18 to 30 who received the YFV17D yellow fever vaccine. CDR3s include the opening cysteine and the closing phenylalanine or tryptophan. The order of the fields is CDR3 protein, CDR3 DNA, J gene, V gene, D gene, clone size. D genes are given only for firm matches. Clone size is stated in some rows and not others, as once, few, many or a class when expanded.

CDR3aa: CAISTGTSTDTQYF
CDR3nt: TGTGCCATCAGCACCGGGACTAGCACAGATACGCAGTATTTT
j_gene: TRBJ2-3
v_gene: TRBV10-3
d_gene: NA
abundance: many

CDR3aa: CATSSPVGHSISAKNIQYF
CDR3nt: TGTGCCACCAGCAGCCCCGTAGGCCACAGTATTTCAGCCAAAAACATTCAGTACTTC
j_gene: TRBJ2-4
v_gene: TRBV15
d_gene: NA
abundance: few

CDR3aa: CASSYPEGVSRNEQFF
CDR3nt: TGTGCCAGCAGTTATCCCGAGGGGGTTTCTAGGAATGAGCAGTTCTTC
j_gene: TRBJ2-1
v_gene: TRBV7-9
d_gene: NA
abundance: few

CDR3aa: CASSLDLGWNTEAFF
CDR3nt: TGCGCCAGCAGCTTGGACCTGGGGTGGAACACTGAAGCTTTCTTT
j_gene: TRBJ1-1
v_gene: TRBV5-1
d_gene: NA
abundance: NA

CDR3aa: CASSQETRGQSNEKLFF
CDR3nt: TGCGCCAGCAGCCAAGAGACCCGTGGACAGTCAAATGAAAAACTGTTTTTT
j_gene: TRBJ1-4
v_gene: TRBV4-3
d_gene: NA
abundance: many

CDR3aa: CASSQEQQNYGYTF
CDR3nt: TGCGCCAGCAGCCAAGAACAGCAGAACTATGGCTACACCTTC
j_gene: TRBJ1-2
v_gene: TRBV4-1
d_gene: NA
abundance: few

CDR3aa: CSAEPRGPDTQYF
CDR3nt: TGCAGTGCAGAACCCCGGGGGCCAGATACGCAGTATTTT
j_gene: TRBJ2-3
v_gene: TRBV20-1
d_gene: NA
abundance: many

CDR3aa: CASSLGQFNQPQHF
CDR3nt: TGTGCCAGCAGCCTGGGACAGTTCAATCAGCCCCAGCATTTT
j_gene: TRBJ1-5
v_gene: TRBV28
d_gene: TRBD1
abundance: few

CDR3aa: CATSRAMGTTAETQYF
CDR3nt: TGTGCCACCAGCAGAGCCATGGGGACCACCGCGGAGACCCAGTACTTC
j_gene: TRBJ2-5
v_gene: TRBV15
d_gene: NA
abundance: many

CDR3aa: CASSLFRGRNSPLHF
CDR3nt: TGTGCCAGCAGCTTATTCAGGGGCAGGAATTCACCCCTCCACTTT
j_gene: TRBJ1-6
v_gene: TRBV7-9
d_gene: NA
abundance: few

CDR3aa: CASSKGGYWAEAFF
CDR3nt: TGCGCCAGCAGCAAAGGGGGGTATTGGGCTGAAGCTTTCTTT
j_gene: TRBJ1-1
v_gene: TRBV4-1
d_gene: NA
abundance: NA

CDR3aa: CASSLGKGNTEAFF
CDR3nt: TGTGCCAGCAGCTTAGGAAAGGGCAACACTGAAGCTTTCTTT
j_gene: TRBJ1-1
v_gene: TRBV7-6
d_gene: NA
abundance: NA

CDR3aa: CASSSSRGSGELFF
CDR3nt: TGTGCCAGCAGTTCATCCAGGGGATCCGGGGAGCTGTTTTTT
j_gene: TRBJ2-2
v_gene: TRBV12-3/TRBV12-4
d_gene: NA
abundance: NA

CDR3aa: CATSTGHTATNEKLFF
CDR3nt: TGTGCCACCAGCACAGGACATACTGCAACTAATGAAAAACTGTTTTTT
j_gene: TRBJ1-4
v_gene: TRBV15
d_gene: NA
abundance: few

CDR3aa: CASSQEERGDTEAFF
CDR3nt: TGTGCCAGCAGCCAAGAGGAGCGGGGCGACACTGAAGCTTTCTTT
j_gene: TRBJ1-1
v_gene: TRBV4-2
d_gene: NA
abundance: NA

CDR3aa: CASTQDGYGYTF
CDR3nt: TGTGCCAGCACACAGGACGGCTATGGCTACACCTTC
j_gene: TRBJ1-2
v_gene: TRBV27
d_gene: NA
abundance: once

CDR3aa: CASSAEGPNFEAFF
CDR3nt: TGTGCCAGCAGCGCCGAAGGACCTAACTTTGAAGCTTTCTTT
j_gene: TRBJ1-1
v_gene: TRBV7-3
d_gene: NA
abundance: NA

CDR3aa: CSVGEANPYEQYF
CDR3nt: TGCAGCGTTGGGGAGGCGAACCCCTACGAGCAGTACTTC
j_gene: TRBJ2-7
v_gene: TRBV29-1
d_gene: NA
abundance: NA

CDR3aa: CASSQDRGGSLGDTQYF
CDR3nt: TGCGCCAGCAGCCAAGATCGCGGAGGCTCCCTGGGAGATACGCAGTATTTT
j_gene: TRBJ2-3
v_gene: TRBV4-1
d_gene: NA
abundance: many

CDR3aa: CASSEGVAYNEQFF
CDR3nt: TGTGCCAGCAGTGAAGGGGTAGCCTACAATGAGCAGTTCTTC
j_gene: TRBJ2-1
v_gene: TRBV2
d_gene: NA
abundance: many

CDR3aa: CASSTGTSGGARNIQYF
CDR3nt: TGTGCCAGCAGCACCGGGACTAGCGGGGGGGCAAGAAACATTCAGTACTTC
j_gene: TRBJ2-4
v_gene: TRBV7-9
d_gene: TRBD2
abundance: NA

CDR3aa: CSARVFGDSHSSYEQYF
CDR3nt: TGCAGTGCTAGAGTTTTTGGGGACAGCCACAGCTCCTACGAGCAGTACTTC
j_gene: TRBJ2-7
v_gene: TRBV20-1
d_gene: TRBD1
abundance: few

CDR3aa: CASSFGGSYTEAFF
CDR3nt: TGTGCCAGCAGTTTTGGAGGGTCGTACACTGAAGCTTTCTTT
j_gene: TRBJ1-1
v_gene: TRBV27
d_gene: NA
abundance: few

CDR3aa: CASSLSLGTANSYEQYF
CDR3nt: TGTGCCAGCAGTTTATCGCTCGGGACAGCCAACTCCTACGAGCAGTACTTC
j_gene: TRBJ2-7
v_gene: TRBV27
d_gene: TRBD1
abundance: few

CDR3aa: CASSYLTVRTINYGYTF
CDR3nt: TGTGCCAGCAGTTACTTAACGGTACGGACGATTAACTATGGCTACACCTTC
j_gene: TRBJ1-2
v_gene: TRBV6-5
d_gene: NA
abundance: few

CDR3aa: CASSLWPDTQYF
CDR3nt: TGTGCCAGTAGCCTATGGCCAGATACGCAGTATTTT
j_gene: TRBJ2-3
v_gene: TRBV19
d_gene: NA
abundance: NA

CDR3aa: CAGHTGQGAPGELFF
CDR3nt: TGTGCCGGACACACGGGGCAGGGGGCCCCCGGGGAGCTGTTTTTT
j_gene: TRBJ2-2
v_gene: TRBV30
d_gene: TRBD1
abundance: few

CDR3aa: CASSLLVGNNEQFF
CDR3nt: TGTGCCAGCAGCTTACTGGTGGGAAACAATGAGCAGTTCTTC
j_gene: TRBJ2-1
v_gene: TRBV7-6
d_gene: NA
abundance: few